These 18 T cell receptor beta chains were sequenced from one sample in a study of preoperative IRX-2 immunotherapy in early breast cancer. Clones were sequenced by immunoSEQ multiplex PCR, and TCRdb holds only the in-frame ones, with some missing. The data contain fewer than 35,000 clones, 85% to 90% of them singletons. Treatment in this sample: preoperative locoregional IRX-2 cytokine immunotherapy. The sample consisted of tumor tissue, taken after IRX-2 immunotherapy. All receptors derive from a human donor with breast cancer.

The V call is TRBV1, the J call TRBJ2-1; TRBD1, the D gene given by the table, was not confirmed from the DNA. TRBV1 is a listed pseudogene. The CDR3 consists of 15 residues. The CDR3 spells CASSHPGQGANEQFF. CDR3 DNA sequence: TGCGCCAGCAGCCACCCGGGACAGGGGGCAAATGAGCAGTTCTTC.

The chain recombines TRBV6-8 with TRBJ2-3; the D is unclear. The V and J ends lost 5 bases and 4 bases respectively, with 19 bases between them. Germline lookup yields CDR1 MNHGY and CDR2 SAAAGT. The CDR3 has 16 residues. CDR3 bases: TGTGCCAGCAGTGGTCTAGACTCGCTATGGGCAGATACGCAGTATTTT. It translates to CASSGLDSLWADTQYF.

The CDR3 sequence is CASSSGTLRTQYF. CDR3 nucleotide sequence: TGTGCCAGTAGTTCAGGGACCCTGAGGACGCAGTATTTT. The genes are TRBV19 and TRBJ2-3, with D perhaps assigned TRBD1 or TRBD2 (5 bases each). The CDR3 has 13 amino acids. Germline CDR1 is LNHDA and CDR2 is SQIVND (reference sequence). With 5 bases removed from V and 9 bases from J, the gap between germline ends came to 15 bases.

J is TRBJ1-5 and V is TRBV11-3; 8 nucleotides match TRBD1. The CDR3 is 14 residues long. Germline loops: CDR1 SGHNT, CDR2 YENEEA. The ends lost 5 bases at V and 4 bases at J; junction bases unmatched: 4. The CDR3 region is CASSLQGGNQPQHF. CDR3 sequence (DNA): TGTGCCAGCAGCCTACAGGGGGGGAATCAGCCCCAGCATTTT.

V is TRBV11-3 and J is TRBJ2-2; TRBD1 matches at 7 bases. The CDR3 length is 16 residues. Looked up from germline, CDR1 is SGHNT and CDR2 is YENEEA. Unmatched junction bases numbered 7, after V lost 5 bases and J lost 1 base. The CDR3, as DNA: TGTGCCAGCAGCGGACATCAGGGGGTGAACACCGGGGAGCTGTTTTTT. Translating it yields CASSGHQGVNTGELFF.

On this clone itself: Germline is not matched at one junction end, which may reflect a read error. The chain links TRBV6-9 to TRBJ1-4; 9 bases map to TRBD1. CDR3 size: 11 residues. CDR1 and CDR2 (germline): MNHGY, SVAAGI. DNA of the CDR3: TGTGCCAGCAGTACCGGGACAGGGTTCGGTTTT. Amino acids: CASSTGTGFGF.

The V call is TRBV29-1, the J call TRBJ2-3; D is undetermined. The germline gives CDR1 SQVTM, CDR2 ANQGSEA. This CDR3 region has 14 residues. Trimming shortened V by 6 bases and J by 0 bases, and 13 bases separated the two germline ends. CDR3 DNA: TGCAGCGTGGCCCGATCGGGTAGCACAGATACGCAGTATTTT. Translation gives CSVARSGSTDTQYF.

The chain recombines TRBV5-1 with TRBJ1-1; D is undetermined. The V gene lost 6 bases and the J gene lost 7 bases, with 19 bases spanning the gap. This CDR3 region has 14 residues. Germline V gives CDR1 SGHRS, CDR2 YFSETQ. DNA for the CDR3: TGCGCCAGCACCGGGAAGGGTGGGCAAGGTGAAGCTTTCTTT. Translation gives CASTGKGGQGEAFF. The full variable domain, its missing parts supplied by reference TRBV5-1 and TRBJ1-1, is KAGVTQTPRYLIKTRGQQVTLSCSPISGHRSVSWYQQTPGQGLQFLFEYFSETQRNKGNFPGRFSGRQFSNSRSEMNVSTLELGDSALYLCASTGKGGQGEAFFGQGTRLTVV.

The V gene is TRBV7-1, the J gene TRBJ2-6; D remains unclear. TRBV7-1 carries the ORF label, with uncertain function. CDR3 length: 13 residues. The ends were cut back, 8 bases at V and 4 bases at J, with 9 bases in the middle. The CDR3 DNA sequence: TGTGCCAGCTCCCGCGCGGGGGCCAACGTCCTGACTTTC. Translating it yields CASSRAGANVLTF.

The V gene is TRBV11-3, the J gene TRBJ2-3, with 9 bases matching TRBD2. Germline lookup yields CDR1 SGHNT and CDR2 YENEEA. CDR3 length: 16 amino acids. After removal of 4 bases from V and 4 bases from J, the junction contained 9 bases not matched to a gene. The CDR3 DNA reads as TGTGCCAGCAGCTCTCGCGGGGGGGCGAATGCAGATACGCAGTATTTT. This sequence encodes CASSSRGGANADTQYF. The variable domain in full, completed from reference TRBV11-3 and TRBJ2-3, reads EAGVVQSPRYKIIEKKQPVAFWCNPISGHNTLYWYLQNLGQGPELLIRYENEEAVDDSQLPKDRFSAERLKGVDSTLKIQPAELGDSAVYLCASSSRGGANADTQYFGPGTRLTVL.

J is TRBJ2-1 and V is TRBV23-1, with D perhaps TRBD1 or TRBD2 (6 bases each). Being an ORF, TRBV23-1 has a function that is uncertain. V was cut by 6 bases and J by 10 bases, with 16 bases left in between. The CDR3 is 13 residues long. This CDR3 is CASSSTEGGEQFF. The CDR3 bases are TGCGCCAGCAGCTCAACAGAGGGGGGAGAGCAGTTCTTC.

The rearrangement links TRBV6-8 to TRBJ2-6; a possible D gene is TRBD1 (6 bases). CDR1 and CDR2 (germline): MNHGY, SAAAGT. The ends were cut back, 6 bases at V and 4 bases at J, with 13 bases in the middle. The CDR3 is 15 residues long. The CDR3 region is CASSATGTGANVLTF. The CDR3 nucleotides read TGTGCCAGCAGCGCTACAGGGACCGGGGCCAACGTCCTGACTTTC.

The rearrangement joins TRBV22-1 to TRBJ2-3; TRBD2 was called by the table and not checked on the DNA. TRBV22-1 is given as a pseudogene. The CDR3 is 15 residues long. CDR3 sequence reads: CASSSGGSELDTQYF. The CDR3 DNA follows: TGTGCCAGCAGTTCTGGCGGGAGCGAACTTGATACGCAGTATTTT.

The rearrangement uses TRBV28 and TRBJ2-5, with TRBD2 as a possible D gene (6 bases). V dropped 6 bases and J dropped 0 bases, with 14 bases sitting between them. CDR1 is MDHEN and CDR2 is SYDVKM in the germline V gene. This CDR3 spans 15 amino acids. The chain's CDR3 is CASRGGPSYQETQYF. CDR3 nucleotide sequence: TGTGCCAGCAGGGGGGGTCCTTCATACCAAGAGACCCAGTACTTC.

This chain links TRBV11-3 with TRBJ1-1; no firm D call. V lost 5 bases and J 6 bases, leaving 19 bases between the germline ends. The V gene's germline CDR1 is SGHNT and CDR2 YENEEA. The CDR3 is 15 residues long. In DNA, the CDR3 is TGTGCCAGCAGCAAAGTGCACGGAAGGAGCGCTGAAGCTTTCTTT. Translated: CASSKVHGRSAEAFF.

This rearrangement joins TRBV5-1 to TRBJ2-1, with TRBD1 identical over 12 bases. The CDR3 covers 15 residues. The V and J ends lost 3 bases and 5 bases, in that order; junction bases with no gene match: 3. Germline V gene lookup returns CDR1 SGHRS and CDR2 YFSETQ. The CDR3 spells CASSWGQGANNEQFF. The CDR3 coding sequence is TGCGCCAGCAGCTGGGGACAGGGGGCTAACAATGAGCAGTTCTTC.

CDR3 residues: CASSLAAGVVTGELFF. In DNA, the CDR3 is TGTGCCAGCAGCTTGGCGGCAGGGGTTGTCACCGGGGAGCTGTTTTTT. The chain employs TRBV11-3 and TRBJ2-2, with D possibly TRBD1 on 6 matching bases. V gave up 3 bases and J gave up 4 bases, with 15 bases separating them. Per the germline V gene, CDR1 is SGHNT and CDR2 is YENEEA. The CDR3 runs 16 residues.

The genes are TRBV7-5 and TRBJ2-5; TRBD2 is taken as the D call from the table, unchecked against the DNA. TRBV7-5 is a listed pseudogene. This CDR3 region has 16 residues. The CDR3 sequence is CASSWGTSGRRETQYF. CDR3 coding DNA: TGTGCCAGCAGCTGGGGGACTAGCGGGAGGAGGGAGACCCAGTACTTC.